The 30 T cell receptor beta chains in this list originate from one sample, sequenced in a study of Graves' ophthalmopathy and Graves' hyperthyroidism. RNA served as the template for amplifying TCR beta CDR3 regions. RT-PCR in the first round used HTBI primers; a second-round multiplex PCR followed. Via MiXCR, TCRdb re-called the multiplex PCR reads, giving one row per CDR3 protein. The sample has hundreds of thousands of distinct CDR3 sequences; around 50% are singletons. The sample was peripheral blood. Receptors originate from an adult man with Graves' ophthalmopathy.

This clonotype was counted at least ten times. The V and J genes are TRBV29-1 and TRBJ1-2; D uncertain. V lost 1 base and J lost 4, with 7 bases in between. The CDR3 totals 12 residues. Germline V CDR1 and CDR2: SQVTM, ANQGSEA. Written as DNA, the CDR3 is TGCAGCGTTGAAGCCCAGGCCTATGGCTACACCTTC. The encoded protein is CSVEAQAYGYTF.

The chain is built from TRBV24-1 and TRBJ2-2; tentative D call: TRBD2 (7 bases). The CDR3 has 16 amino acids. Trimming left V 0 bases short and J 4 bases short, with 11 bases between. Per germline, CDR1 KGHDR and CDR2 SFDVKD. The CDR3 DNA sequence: TGTGCCACCAGTGATTTGGGACAGCGGGGCACCGGGGAGCTGTTTTTT. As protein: CATSDLGQRGTGELFF.

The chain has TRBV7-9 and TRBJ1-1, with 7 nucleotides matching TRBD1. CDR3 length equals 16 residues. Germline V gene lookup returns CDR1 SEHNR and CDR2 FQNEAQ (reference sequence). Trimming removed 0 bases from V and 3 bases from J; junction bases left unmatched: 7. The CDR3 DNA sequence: TGTGCCAGCAGCTTAGCGGACAGGAGTAAGGACACTGAAGCTTTCTTT. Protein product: CASSLADRSKDTEAFF.

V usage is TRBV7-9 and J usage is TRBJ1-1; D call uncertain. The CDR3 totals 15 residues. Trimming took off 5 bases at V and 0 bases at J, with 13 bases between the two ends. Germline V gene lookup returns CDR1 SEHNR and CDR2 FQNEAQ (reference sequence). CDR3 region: CASSNAGRMNTEAFF. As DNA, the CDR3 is TGTGCCAGCAGCAACGCGGGGAGGATGAACACTGAAGCTTTCTTT.

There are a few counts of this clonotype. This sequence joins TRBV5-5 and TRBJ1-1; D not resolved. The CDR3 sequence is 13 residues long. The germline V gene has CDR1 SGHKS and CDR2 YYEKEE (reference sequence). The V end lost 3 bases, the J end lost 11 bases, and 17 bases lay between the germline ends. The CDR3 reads CASSSRGPHEAFF. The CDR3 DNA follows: TGTGCCAGCAGCTCCCGTGGGCCTCACGAGGCTTTCTTT.

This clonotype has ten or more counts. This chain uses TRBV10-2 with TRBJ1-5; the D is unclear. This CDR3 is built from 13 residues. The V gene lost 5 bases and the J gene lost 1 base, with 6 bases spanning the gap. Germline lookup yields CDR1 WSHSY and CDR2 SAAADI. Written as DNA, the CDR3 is TGCGCCAGCAGTCCGGTGAGCAATCAGCCCCAGCATTTT. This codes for CASSPVSNQPQHF.

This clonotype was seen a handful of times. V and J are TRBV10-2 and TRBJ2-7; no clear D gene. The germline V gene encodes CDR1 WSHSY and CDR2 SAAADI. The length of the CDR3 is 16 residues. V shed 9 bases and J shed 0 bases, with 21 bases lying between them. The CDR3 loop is CASTQSQGRTSYEQYF. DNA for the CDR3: TGCGCCAGTACTCAATCCCAAGGCAGGACCTCCTACGAGCAGTACTTC.

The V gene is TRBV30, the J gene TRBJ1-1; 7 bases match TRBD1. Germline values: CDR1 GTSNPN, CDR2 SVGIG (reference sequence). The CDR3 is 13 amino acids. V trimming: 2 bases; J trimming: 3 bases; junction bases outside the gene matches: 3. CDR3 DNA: TGTGCCTGGAGTCGGGACAGAGACACTGAAGCTTTCTTT. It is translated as CAWSRDRDTEAFF.

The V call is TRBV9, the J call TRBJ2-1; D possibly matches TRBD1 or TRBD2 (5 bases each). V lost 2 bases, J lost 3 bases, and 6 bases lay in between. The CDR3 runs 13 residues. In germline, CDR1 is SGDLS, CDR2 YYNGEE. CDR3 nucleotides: TGTGCCAGCAGCGTGGGGGACTACAATGAGCAGTTCTTC. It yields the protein CASSVGDYNEQFF.

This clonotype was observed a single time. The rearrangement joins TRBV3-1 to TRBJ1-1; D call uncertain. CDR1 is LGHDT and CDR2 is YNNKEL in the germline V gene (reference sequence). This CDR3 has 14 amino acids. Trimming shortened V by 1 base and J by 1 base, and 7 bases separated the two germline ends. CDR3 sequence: CASSQGYANTEAFF. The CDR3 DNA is TGTGCCAGCAGCCAAGGGTATGCGAACACTGAAGCTTTCTTT.

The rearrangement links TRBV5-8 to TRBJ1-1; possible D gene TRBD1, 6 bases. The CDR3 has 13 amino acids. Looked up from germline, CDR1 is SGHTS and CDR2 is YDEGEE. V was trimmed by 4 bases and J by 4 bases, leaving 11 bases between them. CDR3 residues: CASSGQWGTEAFF. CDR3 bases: TGTGCCAGCAGCGGACAGTGGGGCACTGAAGCTTTCTTT.

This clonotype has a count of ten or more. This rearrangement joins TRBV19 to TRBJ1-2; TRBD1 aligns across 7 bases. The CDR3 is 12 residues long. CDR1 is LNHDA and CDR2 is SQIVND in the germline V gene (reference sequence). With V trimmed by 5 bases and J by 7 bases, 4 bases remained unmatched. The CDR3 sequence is CASSLRDSGYTF. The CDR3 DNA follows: TGTGCCAGTAGTCTCCGGGACAGTGGCTACACCTTC.

CDR3 in DNA: TGTGCCAGCAGCTTAGCGTCGGAGGGGCGGGGTGAAGCTTTCTTT. Amino acid sequence: CASSLASEGRGEAFF. The V call is TRBV7-6, the J call TRBJ1-1; perhaps TRBD1 as D (5 bases). V dropped 0 bases and J dropped 7 bases, with 15 bases sitting between them. This CDR3 region has 15 residues. CDR1 is SGHVS and CDR2 is FNYEAQ in the germline V gene.

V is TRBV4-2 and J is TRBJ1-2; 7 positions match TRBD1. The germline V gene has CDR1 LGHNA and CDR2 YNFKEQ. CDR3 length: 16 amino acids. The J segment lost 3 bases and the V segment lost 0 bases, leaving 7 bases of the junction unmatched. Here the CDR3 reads CASSQDFGTADYGYTF. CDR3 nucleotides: TGTGCCAGCAGCCAAGACTTCGGGACAGCCGACTATGGCTACACCTTC.

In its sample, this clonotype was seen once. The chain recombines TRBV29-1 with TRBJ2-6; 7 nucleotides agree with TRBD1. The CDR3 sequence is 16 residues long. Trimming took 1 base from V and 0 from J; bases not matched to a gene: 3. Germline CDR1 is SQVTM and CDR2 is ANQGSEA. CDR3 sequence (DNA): TGCAGCGTTGAAGGGACAGGAGGCTCTGGGGCCAACGTCCTGACTTTC. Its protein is CSVEGTGGSGANVLTF. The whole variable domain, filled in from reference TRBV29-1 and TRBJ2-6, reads SAVISQKPSRDICQRGTSLTIQCQVDSQVTMMFWYRQQPGQSLTLIATANQGSEATYESGFVIDKFPISRPNLTFSTLTVSNMSPEDSSIYLCSVEGTGGSGANVLTFGAGSRLTVL.

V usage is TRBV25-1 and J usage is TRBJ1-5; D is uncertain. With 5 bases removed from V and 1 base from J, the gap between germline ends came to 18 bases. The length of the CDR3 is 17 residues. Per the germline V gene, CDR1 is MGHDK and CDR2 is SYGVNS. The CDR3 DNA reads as TGTGCCAGCAGTCTTCACGGAAGGACGGGAAGCAATCAGCCCCAGCATTTT. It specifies CASSLHGRTGSNQPQHF.

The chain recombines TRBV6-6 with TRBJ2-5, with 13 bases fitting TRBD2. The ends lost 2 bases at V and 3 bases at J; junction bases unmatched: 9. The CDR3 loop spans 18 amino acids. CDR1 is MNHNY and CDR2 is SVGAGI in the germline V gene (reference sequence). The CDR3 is CASSYGGGTSGTKETQYF. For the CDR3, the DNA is TGTGCCAGCAGTTACGGTGGAGGGACTAGCGGGACAAAAGAGACCCAGTACTTC.

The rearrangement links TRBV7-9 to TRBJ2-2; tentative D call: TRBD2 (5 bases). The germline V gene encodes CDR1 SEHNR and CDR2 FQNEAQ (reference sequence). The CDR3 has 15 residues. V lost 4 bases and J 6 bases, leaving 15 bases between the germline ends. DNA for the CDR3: TGTGCCAGCAGCTCCCCAACTAGTATTCCCGGGGAGCTGTTTTTT. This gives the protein CASSSPTSIPGELFF.

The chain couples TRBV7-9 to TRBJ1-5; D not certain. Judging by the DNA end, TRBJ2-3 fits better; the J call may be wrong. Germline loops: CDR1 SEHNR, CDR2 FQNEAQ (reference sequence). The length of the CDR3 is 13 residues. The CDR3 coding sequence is TGTGCCAGCAGCTTAGACACCTCAGATACGCAGTATTTT. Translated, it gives CASSLDTSDTQYF.

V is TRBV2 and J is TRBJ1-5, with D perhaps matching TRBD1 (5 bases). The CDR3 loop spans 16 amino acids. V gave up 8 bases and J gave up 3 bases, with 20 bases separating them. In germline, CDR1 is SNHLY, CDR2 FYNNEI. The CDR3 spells CASAVRGRGDNQPQHF. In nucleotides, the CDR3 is TGTGCCAGCGCTGTGAGGGGTCGAGGGGACAATCAGCCCCAGCATTTT.

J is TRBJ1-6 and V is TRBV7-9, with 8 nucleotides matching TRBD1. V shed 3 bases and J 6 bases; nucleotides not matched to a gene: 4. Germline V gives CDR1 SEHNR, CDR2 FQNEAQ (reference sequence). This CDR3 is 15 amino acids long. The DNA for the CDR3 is TGTGCCAGCAGCTTGGACAGGGTCGGTAATTCACCCCTCCACTTT. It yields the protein CASSLDRVGNSPLHF.

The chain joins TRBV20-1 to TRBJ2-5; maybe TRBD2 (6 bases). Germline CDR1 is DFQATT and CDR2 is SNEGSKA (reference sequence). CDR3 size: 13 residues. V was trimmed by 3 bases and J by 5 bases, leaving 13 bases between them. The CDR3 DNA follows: TGCAGTGCTAGTGTGGACTACGGGGAGACCCAGTACTTC. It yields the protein CSASVDYGETQYF.

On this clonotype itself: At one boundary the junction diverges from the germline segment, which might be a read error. CDR3 nucleotide sequence: TGTGCCAGCAGTCGGTTAGGGGAGCTGTTTTTT. It codes for CASSRLGELFF. The V and J genes are TRBV5-1 and TRBJ2-2; D is ambiguous. The length of the CDR3 is 11 residues. CDR1 is SGHRS, CDR2 YFSETQ, per germline.

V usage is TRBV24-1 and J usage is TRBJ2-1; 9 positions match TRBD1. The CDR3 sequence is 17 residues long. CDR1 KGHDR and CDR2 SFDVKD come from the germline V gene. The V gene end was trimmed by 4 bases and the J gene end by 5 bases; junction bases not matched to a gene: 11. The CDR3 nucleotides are TGTGCCACCAGTGACAGTTACCGCCGGGACAGGGACAATGAGCAGTTCTTC. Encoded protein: CATSDSYRRDRDNEQFF.

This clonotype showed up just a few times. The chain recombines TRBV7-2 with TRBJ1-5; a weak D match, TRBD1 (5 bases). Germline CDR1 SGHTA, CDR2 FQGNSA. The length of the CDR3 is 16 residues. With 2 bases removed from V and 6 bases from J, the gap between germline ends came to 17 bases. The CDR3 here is CASSLIFGREGQPQHF. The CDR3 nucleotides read TGTGCCAGCAGCTTAATCTTTGGCAGGGAGGGTCAGCCCCAGCATTTT.

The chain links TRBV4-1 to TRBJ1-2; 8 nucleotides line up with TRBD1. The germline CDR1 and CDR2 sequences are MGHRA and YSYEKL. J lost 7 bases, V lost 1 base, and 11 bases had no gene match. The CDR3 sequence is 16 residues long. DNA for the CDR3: TGCGCCAGCAGCCAAGGCTCGCCAGGGGGCGTTCGTGGCTACACCTTC. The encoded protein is CASSQGSPGGVRGYTF.

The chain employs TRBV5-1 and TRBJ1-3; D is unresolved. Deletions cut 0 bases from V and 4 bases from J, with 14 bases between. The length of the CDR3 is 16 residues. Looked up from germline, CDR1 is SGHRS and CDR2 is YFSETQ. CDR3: CASSLAGPARGNTIYF. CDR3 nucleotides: TGCGCCAGCAGCTTGGCGGGCCCAGCGAGGGGAAACACCATATATTTT.

The CDR3 here is CASSPRRPNEKLFF. Here the CDR3 DNA reads TGCGCCAGCAGCCCTCGGCGGCCTAATGAAAAACTGTTTTTT. V usage is TRBV5-1 and J usage is TRBJ1-4; D is unresolved. This CDR3 is built from 14 residues. From germline, CDR1 is SGHRS and CDR2 YFSETQ. The ends were cut back, 4 bases at V and 3 bases at J, with 10 bases in the middle.

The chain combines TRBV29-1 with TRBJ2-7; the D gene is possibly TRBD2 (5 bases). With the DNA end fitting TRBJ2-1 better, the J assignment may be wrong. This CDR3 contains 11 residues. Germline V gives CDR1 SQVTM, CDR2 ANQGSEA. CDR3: CSVGDYNEQFF. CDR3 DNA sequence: TGCAGCGTGGGAGATTACAATGAGCAGTTCTTC.

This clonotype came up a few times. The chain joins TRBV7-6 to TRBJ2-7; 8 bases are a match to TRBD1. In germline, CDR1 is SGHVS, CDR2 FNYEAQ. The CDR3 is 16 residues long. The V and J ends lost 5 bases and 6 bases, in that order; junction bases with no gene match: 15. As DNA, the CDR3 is TGTGCCAGCAGCCTTTGGACCGGGACAGGCGCCTCCGAGCAGTACTTC. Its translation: CASSLWTGTGASEQYF.